A selection of T cell receptor beta chains follows, all from one sample in a study of blood T cells in healthy people across ages. MiXCR, run by TCRdb on the 5' RACE reads, gives a single entry per CDR3 protein. The profile shows under 950,000 distinct CDR3 sequences, over 20% of them singletons. The sequenced sample was blood. The receptors shown here come from a man between 70 and 80 years old in good health. CDR3s include the opening cysteine and the closing phenylalanine or tryptophan. D genes are given only for firm matches. A row's size may be missing; if present it is once, few, many or a size class.

j_call d_call v_call clone_size cdr3_nt cdr3_aa
TRBJ2-4 - TRBV5-6 - TGTGCCAGCAGCTACTTGGTGGGTTTAGGGGGTGACATTCAGTACTTC CASSYLVGLGGDIQYF
TRBJ1-2 TRBD1 TRBV12-3/TRBV12-4 once TGTGCCAGCAGCCCTTCGGGACAGGGGTATTATGGCTACACCTTC CASSPSGQGYYGYTF
TRBJ1-1 - TRBV29-1 - TGCAGCGTTGAGCCCAGTCTTGAAGCTTTCTTT CSVEPSLEAFF
TRBJ1-1 - TRBV20-1 - TGCAGTGCTAGAGAGGCAGGGAACACTGAAGCTTTCTTT CSAREAGNTEAFF
TRBJ2-7 TRBD2 TRBV18 few TGTGCCAGCTCACCAAGGCTAGCGGGATCCTACGAGCAGTACTTC CASSPRLAGSYEQYF
TRBJ2-6 - TRBV7-2 - TGTGCCAGCCGCAAGGGGACCGGGGCCAACGTCCTGACTTTC CASRKGTGANVLTF
TRBJ2-1 - TRBV5-1 - TGCGCCAGCAGCTTGGGCAGGGTCACCTACAATGAGCAGTTCTTC CASSLGRVTYNEQFF
TRBJ2-1 - TRBV28 - TGTGCCAGCAGTTCCTCCGACAGCTCCTACAATGAGCAGTTCTTC CASSSSDSSYNEQFF
TRBJ2-3 TRBD2 TRBV12-3/TRBV12-4 - TGTGCCAGCAGTTTGAGCGGGGGCATCGCAGATACGGAGTATTTT CASSLSGGIADTEYF
TRBJ1-2 - TRBV7-9 few TGTGCCAGCGGAGCGGCCAGGGGCACCCCCTATGGCTACACCTTC CASGAARGTPYGYTF
TRBJ2-5 - TRBV6-6 many TGTGCCAGCAGTTGGAGCAGGGCCTTACAAGAGACCCAGTACTTC CASSWSRALQETQYF
TRBJ2-3 - TRBV9 few TGTGCCAGCAGCGTAGTTCAAGGGTTGGGGCCAGATACGCAGTATTTT CASSVVQGLGPDTQYF
TRBJ1-2 TRBD1 TRBV24-1 few TGTGCCACCAGTGCTCCGGGACAGAATAACTATGGCTACACCTTC CATSAPGQNNYGYTF
TRBJ2-1 TRBD2 TRBV18 - TGTGCCAGCTCACCCGCGATCCGGGACTATTTCAATGAGCAGTTCTTC CASSPAIRDYFNEQFF
TRBJ2-2 - TRBV28 few TGTGCCACCGGGACACGGGACACCGGGGAGCTGTTTTTT CATGTRDTGELFF
TRBJ1-1 TRBD1 TRBV5-1 many TGCGCCAGCAGCTTGGCTACAGGGGGCACTGAAGCTTTCTTT CASSLATGGTEAFF
TRBJ2-3 - TRBV5-1 - TGCGCCAGCAGCTTGGACCGGCAGGGCGGTGATACGCAGTATTTT CASSLDRQGGDTQYF
TRBJ2-4 - TRBV20-1 - TGCAGTGCTACAACTAGCCCAGCCAAAAACATTCAGTACTTC CSATTSPAKNIQYF
TRBJ2-3 - TRBV12-3/TRBV12-4 - TGTGCCAGCAGTTATACCCGCCGGGGCACAGATACGCAGTATTTT CASSYTRRGTDTQYF
TRBJ1-4 TRBD1 TRBV7-6 few TGTGCCAGCAGCCTGGGGACAGGGGTTAGTGAAAAACTGTTTTTT CASSLGTGVSEKLFF
TRBJ2-1 - TRBV12-3/TRBV12-4 - TGTGCCAGCAGTCCCCCCATAGGGACCAATGAGCAGTTCTTC CASSPPIGTNEQFF
TRBJ2-3 TRBD1 TRBV24-1 - TGTGCCACCGGTAGACAGGGCAGCACAGATACGCAGTATTTT CATGRQGSTDTQYF
TRBJ2-2 - TRBV5-1 few TGCGCCAGCAGCTTGCAGACCACACCGGGGGAGCTGTTTTTT CASSLQTTPGELFF
TRBJ2-5 - TRBV6-5 many TGTGCCAGCAGTTACTCGTTGGGGCAGGGTTCGGAGACCCAGTACTTC CASSYSLGQGSETQYF
TRBJ1-1 TRBD1 TRBV15 - TGTGCCACCAGCAGGACAGGGGTCCATGGGAACACTGAAGCTTTCTTT CATSRTGVHGNTEAFF
TRBJ2-4 TRBD2 TRBV3-1 few TGTGCCAGCAGCCGCGGGGGGGCGGCCAAAAACATTCAGTACTTC CASSRGGAAKNIQYF
TRBJ1-1 - TRBV20-1 few TGCAGTGCTAGATTGGCGGGACACATTAACACTGAAGCTTTCTTT CSARLAGHINTEAFF
TRBJ2-1 TRBD2 TRBV14 few TGTGCCAGCAGCCAGGGACTAGCCCGTGAGCAGTTCTTC CASSQGLAREQFF
TRBJ2-7 - TRBV28 - TGTGCCAGCCTTGGGAACGACAGGCAGTACTTC CASLGNDRQYF